This TCR beta chain was sequenced for a study of radiotherapy plus CTLA-4 blockade in lung cancer. The study, taken as a whole, reports: With interferon-beta, early dynamics of blood T cell clones were reported to best predict response. Clones derived from tumor TCRs expanded in blood after radiotherapy plus ipilimumab.

About this clone: Antigen: not known.

Method: immunoSEQ multiplex PCR; TCRdb's copy keeps in-frame clones and lacks some. The table records about 94,000 clones, roughly 80% of them present only once. The sequences come from peripheral blood, collected from a patient treated with radiotherapy plus ipilimumab. The TCR originated in a human donor with non-small cell lung cancer that progressed on radiotherapy plus ipilimumab.

CDR3 loop: CASSGGQGVLYEQYF. The CDR3 bases are TGTGCCAGCAGCGGGGGACAGGGGGTTCTCTACGAGCAGTACTTC. This sequence joins TRBV7-9 and TRBJ2-7; TRBD1 agrees at 11 bases. V shed 5 bases, J shed 3 bases, and the junction held 6 bases outside the gene matches. The CDR3 loop spans 15 amino acids. Germline CDR1 is SEHNR and CDR2 is FQNEAQ (reference sequence).